This record looks at one T cell receptor (beta chain) sequence and its context. What it binds is unknown. These data originate in a study of blood T cells in healthy people across ages. Total RNA extracted from each sample amounted to at least 6 micrograms. A second 7 to 11 cycle PCR used barcoded and J-beta primers. A template-switch adaptor with 12 random nucleotides tagged each cDNA molecule. Each CDR3 protein gets one entry after TCRdb re-called the 5' RACE reads with MiXCR. The table has hundreds of thousands of distinct CDR3 sequences, under 55% seen once; the top ten hold around 24%. V was cut by 1 base and J by 8 bases, with 15 bases left in between. CDR1 and CDR2 (germline): DFQATT, SNEGSKA (reference sequence). This CDR3 comprises 14 residues. The study, taken as a whole, reports: Long-lived donors exceeded aged donors in naive CD4+ cells and diversity. The lack of PBMC sorting stopped any conclusive naive versus antigen-experienced comparison.

The specimen was blood. The chain joins TRBV20-1 to TRBJ2-1, with D tentatively TRBD2 (6 bases). The TCR comes from an older man in good health. CDR3 DNA sequence: TGCAGTGCTAGAGCGCCGACTAGTAAGGATGAGCAGTTCTTC. This gives the protein CSARAPTSKDEQFF.